The 29 T cell receptor beta chains below come from one sample, sequenced in a study of blood T cell repertoires in COVID-19. Repertoires were generated with immunoSEQ multiplex PCR, while TCRdb's copy carries only in-frame clones and drops some. The sample shows about 190,000 clones, roughly 85% of them seen only once. Sequenced sample: peripheral blood. Source of these receptors: a woman aged 25 to 39 with acute or convalescent COVID-19.

The rearrangement links TRBV27 to TRBJ1-1; unclear D gene. The CDR3 consists of 14 residues. Trimming took 4 bases from V and 10 from J, leaving 19 bases between them. Germline CDR1 reads MNHEY; CDR2 reads SMNVEV (reference sequence). The CDR3 is CASSSPDLRFGAFF. CDR3 nucleotides: TGTGCCAGCAGTTCACCCGATTTGAGGTTTGGAGCTTTCTTT.

The rearrangement joins TRBV9 to TRBJ2-1, with 7 bases fitting TRBD2. After removal of 3 bases from V and 2 bases from J, the junction contained 2 bases not matched to a gene. The CDR3 runs to 14 residues. CDR1 SGDLS and CDR2 YYNGEE come from the germline V gene. The CDR3 coding sequence is TGTGCCAGCAGCGCAGCGGGGACCTACAATGAGCAGTTCTTC. Encoded protein: CASSAAGTYNEQFF.

The chain carries TRBV11-3 and TRBJ2-1, with a weak D call TRBD2 (6 bases). The length of the CDR3 is 15 residues. From germline, CDR1 is SGHNT and CDR2 YENEEA. V was clipped by 0 bases and J by 1 base, with 7 bases between them. The DNA for the CDR3 is TGTGCCAGCAGCTTAGATAGCGGTTCCTACAATGAGCAGTTCTTC. This encodes CASSLDSGSYNEQFF.

The rearrangement links TRBV11-3 to TRBJ2-7, with D possibly TRBD2 on 5 matching bases. This CDR3 region has 15 residues. In germline, CDR1 is SGHNT, CDR2 YENEEA. V was cut by 0 bases and J by 3 bases, with 12 bases left in between. This CDR3 is CASSLDSAEGYEQYF. The CDR3 bases are TGTGCCAGCAGCTTAGACAGCGCAGAGGGCTACGAGCAGTACTTC.

Only one count was recorded for this clone. The gene calls are TRBV27 and TRBJ1-5, with D perhaps TRBD1 (6 bases). V was cut by 4 bases and J by 6 bases, with 13 bases left in between. The germline V gene encodes CDR1 MNHEY and CDR2 SMNVEV (reference sequence). This CDR3 has 14 amino acids. The CDR3 DNA reads TGTGCCAGCAGTTCAGGGGAAGAGGGTCAGCCCCAGCATTTT. Translated: CASSSGEEGQPQHF.

The J gene is TRBJ2-5, the V gene TRBV15, with TRBD1 as a possible D gene (6 bases). V was pared by 3 bases and J by 5 bases, with 16 bases between. Germline assignment: CDR1 LNHNV and CDR2 YYDKDF (reference sequence). The CDR3 sequence is 15 residues long. The CDR3 loop is CATSRSLRGEETQYF. The CDR3 DNA reads as TGTGCCACCAGCAGGTCCCTCAGGGGCGAGGAGACCCAGTACTTC.

The chain employs TRBV19 and TRBJ1-2, with D unclear. V was trimmed by 4 bases and J by 8 bases, leaving 20 bases between them. The germline V gene encodes CDR1 LNHDA and CDR2 SQIVND (reference sequence). The CDR3 is 15 residues long. In nucleotides, the CDR3 is TGTGCCAGTAGTACCCTGTGGGCCTCCGAACGGGGCTACACCTTC. Encoded protein: CASSTLWASERGYTF.

The rearrangement joins TRBV4-2 to TRBJ1-2, with TRBD1 identical over 9 bases. The CDR3 spans 16 residues. The trim removed 2 bases at V and 2 bases at J, leaving 6 bases unmatched. Germline CDR1 reads LGHNA; CDR2 reads YNFKEQ. The CDR3 reads CASSQPGQGINYGYTF. The CDR3 DNA is TGTGCCAGCAGCCAACCTGGACAGGGGATAAACTATGGCTACACCTTC.

V usage is TRBV5-4 and J usage is TRBJ2-2, with a tentative D call TRBD2 (6 bases). CDR3 size: 15 residues. V lost 4 bases to trimming and J lost 6 bases, with 16 bases between them. Germline V lookup: CDR1 SGHNT, CDR2 YYREEE (reference sequence). The DNA of the CDR3 is TGTGCCAGCAGCATATTATCGGGGGTTTCCGGGGAGCTGTTTTTT. Residues: CASSILSGVSGELFF.

This clone was observed a single time. J is TRBJ1-1 and V is TRBV7-8, with 8 bases that match TRBD1. The CDR3 has 16 amino acids. Germline CDR1 SGHVS, CDR2 FQNEAQ. The J segment lost 1 base and the V segment lost 6 bases, leaving 10 bases of the junction unmatched. CDR3 sequence (DNA): TGTGCCAGCAGTCCGATCCGTGGGACAGGGAACACTGAAGCTTTCTTT. Translating gives CASSPIRGTGNTEAFF.

The V and J genes are TRBV7-2 and TRBJ2-7, with a possible D match to TRBD1 (7 bases). The length of the CDR3 is 13 residues. Germline V gene lookup returns CDR1 SGHTA and CDR2 FQGNSA. The V end lost 4 bases, the J end lost 7 bases, and 14 bases lay between the germline ends. The CDR3 sequence: CASSSAGGSEQYF. The CDR3, as DNA: TGTGCCAGCAGCTCCGCAGGGGGGAGTGAGCAGTACTTC.

J is TRBJ2-7 and V is TRBV7-2, with a possible D match to TRBD1 (5 bases). V was cut by 4 bases and J by 3 bases, with 10 bases left in between. Germline lookup yields CDR1 SGHTA and CDR2 FQGNSA. The CDR3 runs to 13 residues. Here the CDR3 DNA reads TGTGCCAGCAGCTCCCCAGGGTACTACGAGCAGTACTTC. Amino acid sequence: CASSSPGYYEQYF.

This clone was detected once. The chain employs TRBV20-1 and TRBJ2-3; D is perhaps TRBD2 (6 bases). The CDR3 has 15 amino acids. Germline V gene sequence: CDR1 DFQATT, CDR2 SNEGSKA (reference sequence). V was cut by 3 bases and J by 1 base, with 14 bases left in between. CDR3: CSASRVGEGTDTQYF. For the CDR3, the DNA is TGCAGTGCTAGTAGGGTAGGGGAGGGCACAGATACGCAGTATTTT.

In its sample, this clone was seen once. The chain joins TRBV19 to TRBJ2-5; 12 bases fit TRBD2. V shed 0 bases, J shed 7 bases, and the junction held 6 bases outside the gene matches. The CDR3 totals 16 residues. Per the germline V gene, CDR1 is LNHDA and CDR2 is SQIVND (reference sequence). CDR3 sequence: CASSIEASGRGGTQYF. The DNA of the CDR3 is TGTGCCAGTAGTATAGAGGCTAGCGGGAGGGGTGGGACCCAGTACTTC.

The genes are TRBV7-2 and TRBJ2-3, with TRBD2 matching 11 bases. The CDR3 is 16 residues long. V shed 5 bases and J 6 bases; nucleotides not matched to a gene: 10. The V gene's germline CDR1 is SGHTA and CDR2 FQGNSA. The CDR3 DNA is TGTGCCAGCAGCCTTACGACTAGCGGGGTTGGGGATACGCAGTATTTT. This encodes CASSLTTSGVGDTQYF.

The chain recombines TRBV7-9 with TRBJ2-3; no reliable D call. Germline CDR1 and CDR2: SEHNR and FQNEAQ (reference sequence). With 5 bases removed from V and 0 bases from J, the gap between germline ends came to 9 bases. There are 14 residues in the CDR3. For the CDR3, the DNA is TGTGCCAGCAGCCTAGGGCTTAGCACAGATACGCAGTATTTT. Its protein is CASSLGLSTDTQYF.

This clone was seen once. This sequence joins TRBV5-1 and TRBJ1-4; a weak D match, TRBD1 (5 bases). The CDR3 is 17 amino acids. The germline V gene has CDR1 SGHRS and CDR2 YFSETQ. The V end was cut by 4 bases, the J end by 0 bases, with 16 bases between. CDR3 sequence: CASSPGGGSTTNEKLFF. The CDR3, as DNA: TGCGCCAGCAGCCCGGGTGGGGGGAGCACAACTAATGAAAAACTGTTTTTT.

This chain connects TRBV12-5 to TRBJ2-7; 8 bases map to TRBD1. This CDR3 comprises 17 residues. CDR1 and CDR2 (germline): LGHNT, FRNRAP. After removal of 6 bases from V and 2 bases from J, the junction contained 15 bases not matched to a gene. CDR3 region: CASGLKGPGTGPYEQYF. CDR3 coding DNA: TGTGCTAGTGGACTAAAAGGGCCCGGGACAGGTCCCTACGAGCAGTACTTC.

The CDR3 bases are TGTGCCAGCAGCTCTAGTGGCGGGATCAACGAAGGCTACACCTTC. Translation: CASSSSGGINEGYTF. The V gene is TRBV7-2, the J gene TRBJ1-2; D is undetermined. The germline V gene has CDR1 SGHTA and CDR2 FQGNSA. The ends were cut back, 4 bases at V and 8 bases at J, with 20 bases in the middle. The CDR3 extends over 15 amino acids. Full variable domain (outside the CDR3, taken from reference TRBV7-2 and TRBJ1-2): GAGVSQSPSNKVTEKGKDVELRCDPISGHTALYWYRQSLGQGLEFLIYFQGNSAPDKSGLPSDRFSAERTGGSVSTLTIQRTQQEDSAVYLCASSSSGGINEGYTFGSGTRLTVV.

J is TRBJ2-3 and V is TRBV6-5, with TRBD1 as a possible D gene (6 bases). Trimming took 7 bases from V and 2 from J, leaving 10 bases between them. Germline CDR1 reads MNHEY; CDR2 reads SVGAGI. CDR3 length: 13 residues. The CDR3 is CASMTGTTDTQYF. CDR3 nucleotides: TGTGCCAGCATGACAGGAACCACAGATACGCAGTATTTT.

The V call is TRBV4-3, the J call TRBJ2-7, with 10 bases lining up with TRBD1. The CDR3 is made up of 14 amino acids. J was trimmed by 2 bases and V by 4 bases; bases with no gene match: 2. Germline CDR1 reads LGHNA; CDR2 reads YSLEER. CDR3 amino acids: CASSRGQGAYEQYF. CDR3 sequence (DNA): TGCGCCAGCAGCCGAGGACAGGGGGCCTACGAGCAGTACTTC.

This chain uses TRBV11-2 with TRBJ2-7; 10 bases match TRBD1. J gave up 7 bases and V 5 bases, and 8 bases lay outside the gene matches. This CDR3 has 14 amino acids. Germline V gene lookup returns CDR1 SGHAT and CDR2 FQNNGV. CDR3 DNA sequence: TGTGCCAGCAGCCCCCGGACAGGGGGTAGTGAGCAGTACTTC. It encodes CASSPRTGGSEQYF.

J is TRBJ2-2 and V is TRBV28, with TRBD1 matching 7 bases. This CDR3 is built from 14 residues. After removal of 6 bases from V and 4 bases from J, the junction contained 5 bases not matched to a gene. Germline CDR1 MDHEN, CDR2 SYDVKM. The CDR3 loop reads CASRPTGITGELFF. The CDR3 nucleotides read TGTGCCAGCAGGCCGACAGGGATCACCGGGGAGCTGTTTTTT.

The chain employs TRBV18 and TRBJ2-7, with unresolved D. There are 13 residues in the CDR3. V dropped 3 bases and J dropped 0 bases, with 6 bases sitting between them. CDR1 KGHSH and CDR2 LQKENI come from the germline V gene. The CDR3 sequence is CASSPGFSYEQYF. The CDR3 nucleotides read TGTGCCAGCTCACCCGGTTTCTCCTACGAGCAGTACTTC.

This CDR3 reads CASNLGTVNMYGYTF. DNA for the CDR3: TGTGCCAGCAACCTCGGGACAGTTAACATGTATGGCTACACCTTC. The genes are TRBV2 and TRBJ1-2, with 7 bases matching TRBD1. Germline lookup yields CDR1 SNHLY and CDR2 FYNNEI. V was clipped by 7 bases and J by 5 bases; unmatched bases: 13. CDR3 length: 15 residues.

J is TRBJ2-1 and V is TRBV5-1, with a weak D call TRBD1 (5 bases). There are 15 residues in the CDR3. V lost 5 bases and J lost 6, with 18 bases in between. Looked up from germline, CDR1 is SGHRS and CDR2 is YFSETQ. The CDR3 sequence: CASSPGQGRFNEQFF. CDR3 nucleotide sequence: TGCGCCAGCAGTCCCGGGCAGGGTCGATTCAATGAGCAGTTCTTC.

The chain carries TRBV10-3 and TRBJ2-1; 7 bases are shared with TRBD2. With 6 bases clipped from V and 10 bases from J, the junction kept 6 bases outside the gene matches. The germline V gene has CDR1 ENHRY and CDR2 SYGVKD. The CDR3 sequence is 12 residues long. This chain's CDR3 is CAISGGIEEQFF. The CDR3 DNA sequence: TGTGCCATCAGCGGGGGGATAGAGGAGCAGTTCTTC.

The rearrangement joins TRBV2 to TRBJ1-2; tentatively, D is TRBD1 (6 bases). CDR1 is SNHLY and CDR2 is FYNNEI in the germline V gene. The V end lost 6 bases, the J end lost 4 bases, and 21 bases lay between the germline ends. This CDR3 contains 16 residues. This CDR3 is CASSAAPDSFVYGYTF. The CDR3 DNA reads as TGTGCCAGCAGCGCCGCACCGGACAGTTTTGTCTATGGCTACACCTTC.

The J gene is TRBJ2-5, the V gene TRBV4-3; D gene unclear. This CDR3 is built from 13 residues. V lost 0 bases, J lost 4 bases, and 6 bases lay in between. Germline V CDR1 and CDR2: LGHNA, YSLEER. In nucleotides, the CDR3 is TGCGCCAGCAGCCAAGAACCAGGAGAGACCCAGTACTTC. Protein sequence: CASSQEPGETQYF.